This is a list of T cell receptor beta chains from one sample in a study of OX40 agonist ivuxolimab in advanced cancers. Produced via immunoSEQ multiplex PCR; TCRdb's table is partial and in-frame only. The sample holds about 64,000 clones, around 84% seen once. Sequences were derived from CD4+ or CD8+ T cells sorted from blood, sampled in a trial of the OX40 agonist ivuxolimab. The receptors come from an adult with an advanced solid tumor such as melanoma, head and neck, liver or kidney cancer. Both conserved end residues are part of each CDR3. D genes are given only for firm matches. The size of a clone is reported for some rows only, either as once, few or many, or as a class for expanded clones.

clone_size | j_call | v_call | d_call | cdr3_aa | cdr3_nt
- | TRBJ1-5 | TRBV6-6 | - | CASSRTGPNQPQHF | TGTGCCAGCAGCCGAACAGGGCCCAATCAGCCCCAGCATTTT
- | TRBJ1-3 | TRBV7-2 | TRBD1 | CASSRTGGAGNTIYF | TGTGCCAGCAGCCGTACAGGGGGGGCTGGAAACACCATATATTTT
once | TRBJ2-1 | TRBV29-1 | - | CSVGLIGGRYNEQFF | TGCAGCGTTGGGCTTATTGGCGGGCGGTACAATGAGCAGTTCTTC
- | TRBJ1-3 | TRBV19 | - | CASSILAASGNTIYF | TGTGCCAGTAGTATTTTGGCGGCCTCTGGAAACACCATATATTTT
- | TRBJ2-6 | TRBV28 | - | CASGRGESSGANVLTF | TGTGCCAGCGGCCGAGGCGAGAGCTCTGGGGCCAACGTCCTGACTTTC
- | TRBJ2-7 | TRBV7-2 | TRBD2 | CASSLGWASGRYEQYF | TGTGCCAGCAGCTTAGGGTGGGCTAGCGGGAGGTACGAGCAGTACTTC
once | TRBJ2-3 | TRBV5-1 | - | CASSVDTLDTQYF | TGCGCCAGCAGCGTAGACACCCTGGATACGCAGTATTTT
- | TRBJ2-7 | TRBV18 | - | CASSRLDYEQYF | TGTGCCAGCTCCCGCCTAGACTACGAGCAGTACTTC
- | TRBJ2-5 | TRBV6-1 | TRBD2 | CASSGGGYETQYF | TGTGCCAGCAGTGGCGGGGGATACGAGACCCAGTACTTC
few | TRBJ1-2 | TRBV4-3 | - | CASSQDRDYGYTF | TGCGCCAGCAGCCAAGATAGGGACTATGGCTACACCTTC
- | TRBJ2-1 | TRBV27 | TRBD1 | CASSRQGSDKFF | TGTGCCAGCAGCCGACAGGGTTCTGACAAGTTCTTC
once | TRBJ2-7 | TRBV19 | TRBD2 | CASRKTGSSGVLREQYF | TGTGCCAGTAGAAAGACAGGTTCTAGCGGGGTCTTAAGAGAGCAGTACTTC
- | TRBJ1-1 | TRBV6-5 | - | CASSYRSEAFF | TGTGCCAGCAGTTATAGGTCTGAAGCTTTCTTT
- | TRBJ1-1 | TRBV4-2 | - | CASSQDVKGTEAFF | TGTGCCAGCAGCCAAGATGTGAAGGGCACTGAAGCTTTCTTT
- | TRBJ2-7 | TRBV27 | - | CASSFSGNEQYF | TGTGCCAGCAGCTTTAGTGGAAACGAGCAGTACTTC
- | TRBJ1-5 | TRBV11-1 | - | CASSSNADGRPQHF | TGTGCCAGCAGCTCCAACGCGGACGGCCGGCCCCAGCATTTT
- | TRBJ1-2 | TRBV6-4 | - | CASSDPLEGGGYTF | TGTGCCAGCAGTGATCCGCTCGAAGGGGGTGGCTACACCTTC
- | TRBJ1-3 | TRBV10-1 | TRBD1 | CASNIGQGTGNTIYF | TGCGCCAGCAACATCGGACAGGGGACTGGAAACACCATATATTTT
- | TRBJ2-7 | TRBV5-6 | - | CASSFAGFGYEQYF | TGTGCCAGCAGCTTTGCAGGGTTCGGCTACGAGCAGTACTTC
- | TRBJ1-1 | TRBV19 | - | CASSIGSAYTEAFF | TGTGCCAGTAGTATTGGTTCAGCCTACACTGAAGCTTTCTTT
- | TRBJ2-7 | TRBV11-2 | TRBD1 | CASSTYRGVGLEQYF | TGTGCCAGCAGCACCTACAGGGGAGTGGGTCTCGAGCAGTACTTC
- | TRBJ2-3 | TRBV9 | TRBD2 | CASSVVAGDTQYF | TGTGCCAGCAGCGTAGTAGCGGGTGATACGCAGTATTTT
- | TRBJ2-5 | TRBV11-3 | - | CASSLNPAGETQYF | TGTGCCAGCAGCTTAAACCCGGCGGGAGAGACCCAGTACTTC
- | TRBJ2-1 | TRBV13 | - | CASSLSEGEDYNEQFF | TGTGCCAGCAGCTTATCCGAGGGAGAGGACTACAATGAGCAGTTCTTC
- | TRBJ2-3 | TRBV9 | - | CASSAGPLPVDTQYF | TGTGCCAGCAGCGCGGGCCCACTTCCCGTGGATACGCAGTATTTT
once | TRBJ2-6 | TRBV14 | - | CASSQSSGANVLTF | TGTGCCAGCAGCCAGAGTTCTGGGGCCAACGTCCTGACTTTC
once | TRBJ1-2 | TRBV5-1 | - | CASSPDGSGNYGYTF | TGCGCCAGCAGCCCAGATGGATCGGGGAACTATGGCTACACCTTC
- | TRBJ2-5 | TRBV7-7 | TRBD1 | CASSATSGGETQYF | TGTGCTAGCAGCGCTACATCAGGGGGCGAGACCCAGTACTTC
once | TRBJ2-2 | TRBV4-3 | TRBD1 | CASSQDHRGLTGELFF | TGCGCCAGCAGCCAAGATCACAGGGGGCTTACCGGGGAGCTGTTTTTT
- | TRBJ2-6 | TRBV7-2 | - | CASSPGSYSGANVLTF | TGTGCCAGCAGCCCAGGGAGTTACTCCGGGGCCAACGTCCTGACTTTC
- | TRBJ1-6 | TRBV19 | - | CASSVGQGGGRRNSPLHF | TGTGCCAGTAGCGTGGGTCAAGGCGGGGGGAGAAGGAATTCACCCCTCCACTTT
- | TRBJ2-1 | TRBV21-1 | - | CASSKDLAGVDEQFF | TGTGCCAGCAGCAAAGATTTAGCGGGAGTTGATGAGCAGTTCTTC
- | TRBJ2-1 | TRBV28 | - | CASSLSYNEQFF | TGTGCCAGCAGTTTATCCTACAATGAGCAGTTCTTC
- | TRBJ2-7 | TRBV7-9 | - | CASSLASGGGKSYEQYF | TGTGCCAGCAGCTTAGCTTCGGGAGGGGGCAAATCCTACGAGCAGTACTTC
- | TRBJ1-5 | TRBV21-1 | - | CAINPGPQHF | TGTGCAATCAACCCCGGGCCCCAGCATTTT
- | TRBJ2-2 | TRBV10-3 | - | CAIRPGVGNTGELFF | TGTGCCATCAGGCCAGGGGTTGGGAACACCGGGGAGCTGTTTTTT
- | TRBJ1-6 | TRBV30 | - | CAWRQGGGLWPLHF | TGTGCCTGGAGACAGGGCGGGGGCTTGTGGCCCCTCCACTTT
- | TRBJ1-2 | TRBV7-2 | - | CASSRTANYGYTF | TGTGCCAGCAGCCGGACAGCTAACTATGGCTACACCTTC
- | TRBJ2-5 | TRBV7-3 | - | CASRSPGVRETQYF | TGTGCCAGCAGATCTCCAGGGGTCCGGGAGACCCAGTACTTC
- | TRBJ2-3 | TRBV10-2 | - | CARTGGLTDTQYF | TGCGCCAGGACCGGGGGGCTCACAGATACGCAGTATTTT
- | TRBJ1-5 | TRBV5-6 | - | CASSSAADRSNQPQHF | TGTGCCAGCAGCTCCGCAGCCGACAGAAGCAATCAGCCCCAGCATTTT
- | TRBJ2-3 | TRBV19 | TRBD2 | CASSTRTSRPDTQYF | TGTGCCAGTAGTACCCGGACTAGTCGGCCAGATACGCAGTATTTT
- | TRBJ2-2 | TRBV10-3 | - | CAIRARGNTGELFF | TGTGCCATCAGGGCAAGGGGGAACACCGGGGAGCTGTTTTTT
- | TRBJ2-5 | TRBV11-3 | TRBD2 | CASRYTPTGGPQETQYF | TGTGCCAGCAGGTATACCCCCACGGGGGGGCCCCAAGAGACCCAGTACTTC
- | TRBJ1-5 | TRBV6-5 | - | CASSWGAGNQPQHF | TGTGCCAGCAGCTGGGGGGCAGGGAATCAGCCCCAGCATTTT
- | TRBJ2-7 | TRBV11-3 | - | CASSLGGGTDLTYEQYF | TGTGCCAGCAGCTTAGGGGGAGGGACAGACTTAACCTACGAGCAGTACTTC
- | TRBJ2-7 | TRBV19 | TRBD2 | CASSIAPGSGSYEQYF | TGTGCCAGTAGTATAGCCCCGGGTAGCGGGAGTTACGAGCAGTACTTC
- | TRBJ2-5 | TRBV11-2 | - | CASSPRVGETQYF | TGTGCCAGCAGCCCGAGGGTGGGAGAGACCCAGTACTTC
- | TRBJ1-4 | TRBV27 | - | CASSPRGPVETNEKLFF | TGTGCCAGCAGCCCCCGGGGACCTGTCGAGACAAATGAAAAACTGTTTTTT
once | TRBJ2-1 | TRBV11-3 | - | CASSLDWVNEQFF | TGTGCCAGCAGCTTAGATTGGGTCAATGAGCAGTTCTTC